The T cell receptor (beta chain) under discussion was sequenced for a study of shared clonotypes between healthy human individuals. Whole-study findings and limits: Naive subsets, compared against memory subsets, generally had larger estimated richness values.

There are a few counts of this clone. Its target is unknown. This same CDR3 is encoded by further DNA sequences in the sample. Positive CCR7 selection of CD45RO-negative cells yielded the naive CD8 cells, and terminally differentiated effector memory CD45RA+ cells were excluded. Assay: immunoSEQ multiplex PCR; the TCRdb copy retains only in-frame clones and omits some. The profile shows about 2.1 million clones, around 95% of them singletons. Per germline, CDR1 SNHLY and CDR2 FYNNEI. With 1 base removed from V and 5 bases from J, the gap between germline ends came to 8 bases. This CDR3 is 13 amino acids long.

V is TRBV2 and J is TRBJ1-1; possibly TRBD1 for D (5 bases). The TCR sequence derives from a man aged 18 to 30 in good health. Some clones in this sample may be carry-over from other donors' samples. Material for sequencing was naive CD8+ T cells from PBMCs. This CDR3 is CASSEVGGTEAFF. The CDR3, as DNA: TGTGCCAGCAGTGAAGTGGGGGGAACTGAAGCTTTCTTT.